The 31 T cell receptor beta chains below come from one sample, sequenced in a study of T cells in women clearing cervical HPV infection. TCRdb's copy holds only in-frame clones and misses some; the assay was immunoSEQ multiplex PCR. The sample totals about 41,000 clones. The sequencing input was blood buffy coat. These receptor sequences come from a woman between 18 and 75 years old with a cervical HPV16 infection that either progressed to CIN3+ or cleared (not recorded which).

For this clone: The CDR3 end falls 3 residues outside the read, so it is completed with the germline J gene. The chain carries TRBV7-8 and TRBJ1-2, with D possibly TRBD1 on 5 matching bases. Germline CDR1 SGHVS, CDR2 FQNEAQ. The CDR3 totals 15 residues. V was trimmed by 5 bases and J by 0 bases, leaving 13 bases between them. The CDR3 sequence is CASSPEPGANYGYTF. Incomplete CDR3 DNA: TGTGCCAGCAGCCCAGAACCGGGGGCTAACTATGGC.

On this clone itself: The read ends 3 residues shy of where the CDR3 ends; the end is completed using the germline J gene. The gene calls are TRBV2 and TRBJ2-1, with unresolved D. There are 10 residues in the CDR3. Germline CDR1 and CDR2: SNHLY and FYNNEI. The germline V and J ends were trimmed by 10 bases and 5 bases, with 6 bases remaining between them. The CDR3 bases that were read are TGTGCCACGCAGAACAATGAG. Its protein product is CATQNNE. In full, the CDR3 is CATQNNEQFF.

As concerns this clone: The read ends 3 residues before the CDR3 terminus; that terminus is restored from the germline J gene. The V and J genes are TRBV18 and TRBJ1-2, with TRBD1 as a possible D gene (5 bases). V lost 0 bases to trimming and J lost 6 bases, with 11 bases between them. Germline V gives CDR1 KGHSH, CDR2 LQKENI. The CDR3 covers 14 residues. CDR3 amino acids: CASSPPSRGDGYTF. CDR3 DNA (partial): TGTGCCAGCTCACCACCTTCCCGGGGGGATGGC.

On this clone: The read finishes 3 residues shy of the CDR3 end, and the germline J gene is used to complete it. V gene TRBV11-3 combines with J gene TRBJ2-5; 8 nucleotides line up with TRBD1. The V and J ends lost 8 bases and 6 bases, in that order; junction bases with no gene match: 11. This CDR3 has 14 residues. Germline CDR1 and CDR2: SGHNT and YENEEA. The CDR3 sequence: CASASGQGQKTQYF. CDR3 bases read: TGTGCCAGCGCTTCTGGACAGGGTCAAAAGACC.

As concerns this clone: The CDR3 extends 3 residues past the end of the read, so its final part is completed from the germline J gene. The V and J genes are TRBV5-4 and TRBJ1-1; D is perhaps TRBD1 (6 bases). Between the trimmed V and J ends, which lost 0 bases and 0 bases, there was a span of 6 bases. The CDR3 extends over 14 amino acids. Per germline, CDR1 SGHNT and CDR2 YYREEE (reference sequence). CDR3 bases read: TGTGCCAGCAGCTTGGACAGGGTGAACACTGAA. This translates into CASSLDRVNTE. The CDR3 as a whole reads CASSLDRVNTEAFF. The variable domain in full, with the rest retrieved from reference TRBV5-4 and TRBJ1-1, is ETGVTQSPTHLIKTRGQQVTLRCSSQSGHNTVSWYQQALGQGPQFIFQYYREEENGRGNFPPRFSGLQFPNYSSELNVNALELDDSALYLCASSLDRVNTEAFFGQGTRLTVV.

As for this clone: This same CDR3 is encoded by further DNA sequences in the sample. The CDR3 loop reads CASSVRAIAEAFF. CDR3 bases read: TGTGCCAGCAGTGTCAGGGCAATAGCCGAA. V and J are TRBV2 and TRBJ1-1, with D tentatively TRBD1 (5 bases). The read stops 3 residues short of the end of the CDR3; the missing end is completed from the germline J gene. CDR3 length: 13 amino acids. From germline, CDR1 is SNHLY and CDR2 FYNNEI.

The CDR3 here is CASTGASGFQETQYF. The CDR3 bases that were read are TGTGCCAGCACCGGGGCTAGCGGTTTTCAAGAGACC. The chain links TRBV2 to TRBJ2-5, with 7 nucleotides matching TRBD2. The read is 3 residues too short to cover the CDR3 end, so that end is filled in from the germline J gene. Trimming at V came to 7 bases and at J to 2 bases, leaving 10 bases not matched to a gene. The CDR3 has 15 amino acids. CDR1 is SNHLY, CDR2 FYNNEI, per germline.

On this clone itself: The read terminates 3 residues before the CDR3 end, so the remaining end is supplied by the germline J gene. This chain joins TRBV12-3 or TRBV12-4 and TRBJ1-5; possible D gene TRBD1, 5 bases. CDR3 length: 15 residues. The V end lost 6 bases, the J end lost 5 bases, and 17 bases lay between the germline ends. The CDR3 DNA, read in part, is TGTGCCAGCAGATCCAGCGACACAGGAGATCAGCCC. This sequence encodes CASRSSDTGDQP. The whole CDR3 is CASRSSDTGDQPQHF.

As to this clone: The CDR3 is cut off 3 residues early in the read; its end comes from the germline J gene. The gene calls are TRBV7-8 and TRBJ1-1, with 7 bases that match TRBD1. Germline CDR1 is SGHVS and CDR2 is FQNEAQ. The length of the CDR3 is 14 residues. Germline trimming cut 1 base from V and 4 bases from J; bases unmatched to any gene: 3. Partial CDR3 DNA: TGTGCCAGCAGCTTAGGGGCAGGGGGCACTGAA. It translates to CASSLGAGGTE. The whole CDR3 sequence reads CASSLGAGGTEAFF.

For this clone: The read is 3 residues too short to cover the CDR3 end, so that end is filled in from the germline J gene. The chain couples TRBV19 to TRBJ1-4; D may be TRBD1 (5 bases). The CDR3 runs to 15 residues. Germline V gene data show CDR1 as LNHDA and CDR2 as SQIVND (reference sequence). The CDR3 bases that were read are TGTGCCAGTAGTCCTCAGGGACTTAATTCCAATCAA. Residues: CASSPQGLNSNQ. The complete CDR3 reads CASSPQGLNSNQLFF.

Remarks on this clone: The read halts 3 residues ahead of the CDR3 end, with the missing end drawn from the germline J gene. The V call is TRBV19, the J call TRBJ2-3, with D possibly matching TRBD1 (6 bases). V was pared by 5 bases and J by 4 bases, with 10 bases between. CDR3 size: 13 residues. Germline V gene lookup returns CDR1 LNHDA and CDR2 SQIVND (reference sequence). CDR3 sequence reads: CASSVQGADTQYF. The covered CDR3 bases are TGTGCCAGTAGTGTACAGGGCGCAGATACG.

Note on this clone: The DNA ends 3 residues before the CDR3 does, and the rest of the CDR3 is filled in from the germline J gene. The chain recombines TRBV20-1 with TRBJ2-3; 8 bases align to TRBD1. The V and J ends lost 5 bases and 0 bases, in that order; junction bases with no gene match: 4. Germline V gene data show CDR1 as DFQATT and CDR2 as SNEGSKA (reference sequence). CDR3 size: 14 residues. Partial CDR3 DNA: TGCAGTGCTTTTCAGGGGGCTAGCACAGATACG. Residues: CSAFQGASTDT. The full CDR3 is CSAFQGASTDTQYF.

Of note for this clone: The read gets to within 3 residues of the CDR3 end, and the germline J gene fills in the rest. The chain couples TRBV30 to TRBJ2-3; 12 nucleotides line up with TRBD1. V dropped 1 base and J dropped 4; count of bases not matched to a gene: 6. The CDR3 covers 16 residues. From germline, CDR1 is GTSNPN and CDR2 SVGIG (reference sequence). The CDR3 bases that were read are TGTGCCTGGAGTGGAACCGGGACAGGGGGCCCAGATACG. This codes for CAWSGTGTGGPDT. The whole CDR3 region reads CAWSGTGTGGPDTQYF. The full variable domain, with the rest looked up from reference TRBV30 and TRBJ2-3, is SQTIHQWPATLVQPVGSPLSLECTVEGTSNPNLYWYRQAAGRGLQLLFYSVGIGQISSEVPQNLSASRPQDRQFILSSKKLLLSDSGFYLCAWSGTGTGGPDTQYFGPGTRLTVL.

On this clone: The DNA ends 3 residues before the CDR3 does, and the rest of the CDR3 is filled in from the germline J gene. The chain recombines TRBV4-2 with TRBJ2-3; 9 bases line up with TRBD2. The CDR3 covers 17 residues. The V and J ends lost 3 bases and 5 bases, in that order; junction bases with no gene match: 12. The germline V gene has CDR1 LGHNA and CDR2 YNFKEQ. The CDR3: CASSQGRGGARGDTQYF. The CDR3 bases that were read are TGTGCCAGCAGCCAGGGCCGCGGGGGGGCCCGAGGAGATACG.

The part of the CDR3 DNA that was read is TGCGCCAGCACAACACTGCAGGGGCCCAGCTATGGC. Protein: CASTTLQGPSYG. Given in full, the CDR3 is CASTTLQGPSYGYTF. V usage is TRBV23-1 and J usage is TRBJ1-2; the D gene is possibly TRBD1 (6 bases). Read data end 3 residues before the CDR3 end; the end is taken from the germline J gene. TRBV23-1 is sorted into the ORF group, with uncertain function. V was cut by 7 bases and J by 4 bases, with 19 bases left in between. CDR3 size: 15 residues.

Comments on this clone: Read coverage stops 3 residues before the CDR3 terminus; the germline J gene supplies the remainder. The V call is TRBV11-1, the J call TRBJ2-7; TRBD1 might be the D (7 bases). Trimming took 1 base from V and 4 from J, leaving 14 bases between them. The CDR3 length is 15 residues. The V gene's germline CDR1 is SGHAT and CDR2 FQDESV (reference sequence). This CDR3 is CASSLGPGGLYEQYF. CDR3 bases read: TGTGCCAGCAGCTTAGGTCCAGGGGGACTTTACGAG.

On this clone itself: The observed sequence ends 3 residues before the CDR3 terminus, with the missing tail filled in from the germline J gene. The rearrangement uses TRBV20-1 and TRBJ1-2; 11 bases line up with TRBD1. The CDR3 contains 14 residues. Germline values: CDR1 DFQATT, CDR2 SNEGSKA (reference sequence). The CDR3 sequence is CSAREPGQGGGYTF. The CDR3 bases that were read are TGCAGTGCTAGGGAACCGGGACAGGGGGGAGGC.

A note on this clone: The read falls 3 residues short of the CDR3 end, and the missing part is taken from the germline J gene. V and J are TRBV14 and TRBJ2-6; 8 nucleotides match TRBD1. The CDR3 has 18 amino acids. CDR1 and CDR2 from the germline V gene are SGHDN and FVKESK. Germline trimming cut 2 bases from V and 1 base from J; bases unmatched to any gene: 7. CDR3 amino acids: CASSQLGQGKSGANVLTF. The DNA read from the CDR3 is TGTGCCAGCAGCCAACTAGGACAGGGAAAATCTGGGGCCAACGTC.

Notes on this clone: The read halts 3 residues ahead of the CDR3 end, with the missing end drawn from the germline J gene. The chain links TRBV2 to TRBJ2-2; the D gene is possibly TRBD1 (7 bases). This CDR3 is 14 amino acids long. Trimming took 9 bases from V and 4 from J, leaving 15 bases between them. The germline CDR1 and CDR2 sequences are SNHLY and FYNNEI. The CDR3 loop is CASLRDSPTGELFF. The CDR3 DNA, read in part, is TGTGCCAGTCTGCGGGACAGCCCCACCGGGGAG.

Points on this clone: The read finishes 3 residues shy of the CDR3 end, and the germline J gene is used to complete it. The V and J genes are TRBV20-1 and TRBJ2-7; D is possibly TRBD1 (6 bases). Deletions cut 1 base from V and 0 bases from J, with 10 bases between. This CDR3 region has 14 residues. Germline V gene lookup returns CDR1 DFQATT and CDR2 SNEGSKA (reference sequence). The sequenced part of the CDR3 DNA is TGCAGTGCTAGAGCGCCGGGACACTCCTACGAG. This translates into CSARAPGHSYE. The whole CDR3 protein reads CSARAPGHSYEQYF.

As for this clone: The read stops 3 residues short of the end of the CDR3; the missing end is completed from the germline J gene. The chain employs TRBV7-6 and TRBJ2-1; 7 nucleotides agree with TRBD2. Losses at the gene ends were 1 base for V and 3 bases for J; bases not matched to a gene: 3. This CDR3 has 15 residues. CDR1 and CDR2 from the germline V gene are SGHVS and FNYEAQ. The CDR3 sequence: CASSLGGSRYNEQFF. The covered CDR3 bases are TGTGCCAGCAGCTTAGGCGGGAGCCGCTACAATGAG.

Remarks on this clone: The CDR3 end lies 3 residues beyond the end of the read and is filled in from the germline J gene. This sequence joins TRBV7-7 and TRBJ2-3; a possible D gene is TRBD2 (6 bases). This CDR3 is built from 14 residues. CDR1 is SSHAT, CDR2 FNYEAQ, per germline (reference sequence). Trimming cost V 5 bases and J 8 bases, with 17 bases left between them. The CDR3: CASSRDSISGTQYF. The DNA read from the CDR3 is TGTGCCAGCAGCCGGGACTCGATATCCGGTACG.

Remarks on this clone: The read falls 3 residues short of the CDR3 end, and the missing part is taken from the germline J gene. The rearrangement uses TRBV6-4 and TRBJ1-2; D gene unclear. CDR3 length: 14 residues. Germline CDR1 and CDR2: MRHNA and SNTAGT. The V and J ends lost 0 bases and 0 bases respectively, with 5 bases between them. The covered CDR3 bases are TGTGCCAGCAGTGACTCTCCATCTAACTATGGC. Translating it yields CASSDSPSNYG. Given in full, the CDR3 is CASSDSPSNYGYTF.

A note on this clone: The read terminates 3 residues before the CDR3 end, so the remaining end is supplied by the germline J gene. The chain is built from TRBV19 and TRBJ1-2, with 8 bases lining up with TRBD1. The germline V gene has CDR1 LNHDA and CDR2 SQIVND (reference sequence). This CDR3 is built from 14 residues. V was pared by 5 bases and J by 6 bases, with 8 bases of the junction left unmatched. CDR3 DNA (partial): TGTGCCAGTAGTCGAGACAGGGGACGAGATGGC. Its translation: CASSRDRGRDG. From start to end, the CDR3 is CASSRDRGRDGYTF.

A note on this clone: The CDR3 is cut off 3 residues early in the read; its end comes from the germline J gene. The chain is built from TRBV29-1 and TRBJ1-1; possible D gene TRBD1, 6 bases. With 6 bases removed from V and 2 bases from J, the gap between germline ends came to 16 bases. CDR1 and CDR2 (germline): SQVTM, ANQGSEA. This CDR3 region has 14 residues. Here the CDR3 reads CSVAFRDTNTEAFF. CDR3 bases read: TGCAGCGTGGCTTTCCGGGACACCAACACTGAA.

As regards this clone: The observed sequence ends 3 residues before the CDR3 terminus, with the missing tail filled in from the germline J gene. The chain is built from TRBV5-1 and TRBJ1-4; D possibly corresponds to TRBD1 (5 bases). This CDR3 region has 16 residues. Trimming left V 4 bases short and J 7 bases short, with 20 bases between. Looked up from germline, CDR1 is SGHRS and CDR2 is YFSETQ. The CDR3 bases that were read are TGCGCCAGCAGCCAGATGCCCAGGGAGGGAGGTGAAAAA. Translation gives CASSQMPREGGEK. The full CDR3 protein is CASSQMPREGGEKLFF. Combining the CDR3 with reference TRBV5-1 and TRBJ1-4 gives the whole variable domain KAGVTQTPRYLIKTRGQQVTLSCSPISGHRSVSWYQQTPGQGLQFLFEYFSETQRNKGNFPGRFSGRQFSNSRSEMNVSTLELGDSALYLCASSQMPREGGEKLFFGSGTQLSVL.

About this clone: The DNA ends 3 residues before the CDR3 does, and the rest of the CDR3 is filled in from the germline J gene. The chain couples TRBV20-1 to TRBJ1-3; TRBD1 aligns across 7 bases. This CDR3 has 14 residues. V was pared by 3 bases and J by 0 bases, with 2 bases of the junction left unmatched. Germline CDR1 and CDR2: DFQATT and SNEGSKA (reference sequence). The CDR3 bases that were read are TGCAGTGCTAGGAGGGACAGCTCTGGAAACACC. This gives the protein CSARRDSSGNT. The whole CDR3 protein reads CSARRDSSGNTIYF.

A remark on this clone: An end of the junction differs from the germline gene, which may be a read error. The read finishes 3 residues shy of the CDR3 end, and the germline J gene is used to complete it. The chain has TRBV11-2 and TRBJ1-5; perhaps TRBD1 as D (5 bases). Per the germline V gene, CDR1 is SGHAT and CDR2 is FQNNGV. The CDR3 totals 15 residues. The sequenced CDR3 bases are TGTGCCGGCAGCTTGGGTGGGGGGGGGAGGGCGCCC. Its protein is CAGSLGGGGRAP. The entire CDR3 is CAGSLGGGGRAPQHF.

About this clone itself: The read ends 3 residues early relative to the CDR3; the germline J gene fills the gap. This rearrangement joins TRBV2 to TRBJ1-2, with TRBD1 as a possible D gene (6 bases). Trimming left V 2 bases short and J 4 bases short, with 17 bases between. The CDR3 has 16 amino acids. Germline lookup yields CDR1 SNHLY and CDR2 FYNNEI. The CDR3 reads CASSEIIKGEGYGYTF. The part of the CDR3 DNA that was read is TGTGCCAGCAGTGAAATTATCAAGGGGGAGGGCTATGGC.

A word on this clone: The read is 3 residues too short to cover the CDR3 end, so that end is filled in from the germline J gene. This rearrangement joins TRBV19 to TRBJ1-3, with TRBD1 matching 7 bases. Trimming cost V 5 bases and J 0 bases; bases outside gene matches: 7. The CDR3 runs to 16 residues. CDR1 is LNHDA and CDR2 is SQIVND in the germline V gene (reference sequence). The sequenced part of the CDR3 DNA is TGTGCCAGTAGTTTTGGGACAGCAGCCTCTGGAAACACC. Protein product: CASSFGTAASGNT. The entire CDR3 is CASSFGTAASGNTIYF.

Of note for this clone: The read falls 3 residues short of the CDR3 end, and the missing part is taken from the germline J gene. The genes are TRBV5-4 and TRBJ2-4; weak D call: TRBD2 (5 bases). V was trimmed by 1 base and J by 6 bases, leaving 11 bases between them. The CDR3 spans 14 residues. Germline V gives CDR1 SGHNT, CDR2 YYREEE (reference sequence). The CDR3 sequence: CASSLRGNRNIQYF. The CDR3 bases that were read are TGTGCCAGCAGCTTGCGGGGTAACCGAAACATT.